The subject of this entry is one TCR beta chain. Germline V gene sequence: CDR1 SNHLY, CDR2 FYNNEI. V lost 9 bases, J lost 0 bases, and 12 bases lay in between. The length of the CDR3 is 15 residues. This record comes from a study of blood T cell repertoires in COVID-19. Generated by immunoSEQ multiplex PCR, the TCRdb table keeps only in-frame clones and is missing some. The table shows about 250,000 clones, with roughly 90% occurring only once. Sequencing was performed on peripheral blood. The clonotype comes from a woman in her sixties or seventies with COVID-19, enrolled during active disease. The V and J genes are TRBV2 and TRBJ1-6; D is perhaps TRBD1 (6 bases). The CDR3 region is CASGGQSSYNSPLHF. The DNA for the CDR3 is TGTGCCAGTGGAGGACAGAGCTCCTATAATTCACCCCTCCACTTT.